Given below is one T cell receptor beta chain in context. The time point denotes: peripheral blood 6 weeks after treatment start. CDR1 and CDR2 from the germline V gene are MNHNS and SASEGT. The CDR3 is made up of 15 amino acids. Deletions cut 2 bases from V and 4 bases from J, with 14 bases between. The authors spiked synthetic TCR analog templates into each PCR. Profiling relied on immunoSEQ multiplex PCR, and the TCRdb table lists in-frame clones only, not all of them. The sample contains about 45,000 clones, about 80% of which appear only once. This entry is derived from a study of PD-L1 blockade in urothelial cancer. Whole-study context: Patients with male sex and bladder-origin urothelial cancer accounted for about 90% of the 29 enrolled. The authors examined blood 3 weeks (second dose) and 6 weeks after treatment start. Counts from blood samples showed a median of 141,255 T cells.

This specimen consisted of PBMCs, obtained around atezolizumab (anti-PD-L1) treatment. This chain joins TRBV6-1 and TRBJ1-1; tentatively, D is TRBD1 (5 bases). This receptor was obtained from a man in his fifties or sixties with urothelial cancer. CDR3 DNA sequence: TGTGCCAGCAGTGAAAAGTGGGGGGACCGCACTGAAGCTTTCTTT. Amino acids: CASSEKWGDRTEAFF.